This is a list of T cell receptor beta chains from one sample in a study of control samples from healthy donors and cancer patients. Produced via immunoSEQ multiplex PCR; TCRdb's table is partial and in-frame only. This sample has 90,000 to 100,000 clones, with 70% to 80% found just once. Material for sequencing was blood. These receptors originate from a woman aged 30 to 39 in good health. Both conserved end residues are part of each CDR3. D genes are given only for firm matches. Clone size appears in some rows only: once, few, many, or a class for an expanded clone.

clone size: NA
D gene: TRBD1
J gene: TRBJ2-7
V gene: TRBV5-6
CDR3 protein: CASYRDRVGEQYF
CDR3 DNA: TGTGCCAGCTACCGGGACAGAGTTGGCGAGCAGTACTTC

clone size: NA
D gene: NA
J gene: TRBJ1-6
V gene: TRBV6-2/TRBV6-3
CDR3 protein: CASSSGGSSYNSPLHF
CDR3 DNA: TGTGCCAGCAGTAGCGGAGGGAGCTCCTATAATTCACCCCTCCACTTT

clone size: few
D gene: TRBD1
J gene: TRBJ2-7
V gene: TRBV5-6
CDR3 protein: CASSSGQLYEQYF
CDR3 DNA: TGTGCCAGCAGCTCGGGACAGCTCTACGAGCAGTACTTC

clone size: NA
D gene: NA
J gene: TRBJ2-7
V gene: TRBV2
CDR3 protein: CASQVSQYSYEQYF
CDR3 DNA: TGTGCCAGCCAAGTTTCACAGTACTCCTACGAGCAGTACTTC

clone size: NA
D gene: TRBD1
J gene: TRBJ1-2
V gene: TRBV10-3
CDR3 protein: CAISDSTGNYGYTF
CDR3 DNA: TGTGCCATCAGTGATTCGACAGGGAACTATGGCTACACCTTC

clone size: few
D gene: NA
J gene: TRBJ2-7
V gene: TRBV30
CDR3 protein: CAWADVTHEQYF
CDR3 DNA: TGTGCCTGGGCGGACGTAACCCACGAGCAGTACTTC

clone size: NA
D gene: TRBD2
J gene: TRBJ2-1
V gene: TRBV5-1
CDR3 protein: CASSSELAGGPSEQFF
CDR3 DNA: TGCGCCAGCAGCTCCGAACTAGCGGGGGGGCCGAGTGAGCAGTTCTTC

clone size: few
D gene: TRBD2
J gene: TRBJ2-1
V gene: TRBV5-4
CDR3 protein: CASSGKKASGGSSYNEQFF
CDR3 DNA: TGTGCCAGCAGCGGAAAGAAGGCTAGCGGGGGGAGCTCCTACAATGAGCAGTTCTTC

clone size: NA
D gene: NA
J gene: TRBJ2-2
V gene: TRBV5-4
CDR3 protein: CASSLGGTGELFF
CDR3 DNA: TGTGCCAGCAGCTTAGGCGGTACCGGGGAGCTGTTTTTT

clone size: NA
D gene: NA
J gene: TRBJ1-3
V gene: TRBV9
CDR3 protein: CASSPTGGVSGNTIYF
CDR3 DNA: TGTGCCAGCAGCCCCACTGGGGGAGTCTCTGGAAACACCATATATTTT

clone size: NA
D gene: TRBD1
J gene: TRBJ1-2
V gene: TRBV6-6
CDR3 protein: CASSYSGGTGHGYTF
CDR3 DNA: TGTGCCAGCAGTTACTCCGGAGGGACAGGTCACGGCTACACCTTC

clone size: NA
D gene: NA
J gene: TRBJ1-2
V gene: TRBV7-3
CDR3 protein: CASSLTSGGFNYGYTF
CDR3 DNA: TGTGCCAGCAGCTTAACGTCGGGGGGTTTTAACTATGGCTACACCTTC

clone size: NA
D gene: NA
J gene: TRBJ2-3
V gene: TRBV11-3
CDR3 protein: CASSLGGDTQYF
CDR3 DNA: TGTGCCAGCAGCTTAGGGGGGGATACGCAGTATTTT

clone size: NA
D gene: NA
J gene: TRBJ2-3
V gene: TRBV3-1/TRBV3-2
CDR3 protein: CASSSRPWGTDTQYF
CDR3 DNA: TGTGCCAGCAGCTCCCGTCCGTGGGGCACAGATACGCAGTATTTT

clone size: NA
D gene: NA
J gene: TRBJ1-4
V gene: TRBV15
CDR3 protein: CATSRAGGGQFF
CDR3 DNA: TGTGCCACCAGCAGAGCTGGAGGGGGGCAGTTTTTT

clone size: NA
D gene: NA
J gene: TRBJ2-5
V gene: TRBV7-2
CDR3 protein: CASRSGETQYF
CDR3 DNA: TGTGCCAGCAGAAGTGGAGAGACCCAGTACTTC

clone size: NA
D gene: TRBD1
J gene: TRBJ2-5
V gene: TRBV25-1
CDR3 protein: CASSAGYRGREETQYF
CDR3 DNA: TGTGCCAGCAGTGCGGGGTACAGGGGGCGAGAAGAGACCCAGTACTTC

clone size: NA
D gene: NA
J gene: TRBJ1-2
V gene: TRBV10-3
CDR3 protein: CAISGDGYGYTF
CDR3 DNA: TGTGCCATCAGCGGGGACGGCTATGGCTACACCTTC

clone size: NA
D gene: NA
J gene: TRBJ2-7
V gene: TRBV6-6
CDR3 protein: CASSYSTTYEQYF
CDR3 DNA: TGTGCCAGCAGTTACTCGACAACCTACGAGCAGTACTTC

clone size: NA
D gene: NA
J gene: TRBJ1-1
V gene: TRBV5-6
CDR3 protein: CAPGPDTEAFF
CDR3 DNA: TGTGCCCCGGGGCCGGACACTGAAGCTTTCTTT

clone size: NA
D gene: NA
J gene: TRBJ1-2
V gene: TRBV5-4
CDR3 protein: CASSGKPGQLYGYTF
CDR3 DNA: TGTGCCAGCAGCGGAAAACCGGGACAACTGTATGGCTACACCTTC

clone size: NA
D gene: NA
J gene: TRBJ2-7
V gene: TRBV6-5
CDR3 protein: CASRTGNYEQYF
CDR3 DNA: TGTGCCAGCAGAACAGGGAACTACGAGCAGTACTTC

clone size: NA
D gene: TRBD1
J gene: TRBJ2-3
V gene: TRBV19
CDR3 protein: CASSQGQTPSTDTQYF
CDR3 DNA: TGTGCCAGTAGCCAGGGACAGACCCCAAGCACAGATACGCAGTATTTT

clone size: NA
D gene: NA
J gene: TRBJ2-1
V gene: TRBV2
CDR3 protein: CASSDGTLNEQFF
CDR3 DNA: TGTGCCAGCAGCGACGGGACTTTGAATGAGCAGTTCTTC

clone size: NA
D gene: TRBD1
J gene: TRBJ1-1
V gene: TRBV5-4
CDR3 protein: CASSPARGANTEAFF
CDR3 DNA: TGTGCCAGCAGCCCCGCCAGGGGGGCGAACACTGAAGCTTTCTTT

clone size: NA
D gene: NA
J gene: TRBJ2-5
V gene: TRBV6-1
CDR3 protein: CASSEDSLVWGEETQYF
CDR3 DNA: TGTGCCAGCAGTGAAGATAGCTTGGTATGGGGGGAAGAGACCCAGTACTTC

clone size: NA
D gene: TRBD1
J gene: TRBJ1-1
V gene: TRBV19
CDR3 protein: CASISRGRAEAFF
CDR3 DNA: TGTGCCAGTATTTCAAGGGGGCGAGCTGAAGCTTTCTTT

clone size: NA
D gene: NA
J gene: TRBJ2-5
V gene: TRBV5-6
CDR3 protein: CASSLDRGETQYF
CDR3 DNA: TGTGCCAGCAGCTTGGATCGGGGGGAGACCCAGTACTTC

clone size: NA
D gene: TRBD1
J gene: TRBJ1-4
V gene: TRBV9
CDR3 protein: CASSVDGGGNNEKLFF
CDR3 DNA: TGTGCCAGCAGCGTAGACGGAGGGGGCAATAATGAAAAACTGTTTTTT

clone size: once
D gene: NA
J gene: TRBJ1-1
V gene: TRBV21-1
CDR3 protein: CASSKPRGADTEAFF
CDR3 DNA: TGTGCCAGCAGCAAGCCCCGAGGGGCGGACACTGAAGCTTTCTTT

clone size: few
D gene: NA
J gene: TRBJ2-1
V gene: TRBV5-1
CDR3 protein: CASSLSEGQAYNEQFF
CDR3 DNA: TGCGCCAGCAGCTTGTCGGAAGGACAAGCCTACAATGAGCAGTTCTTC

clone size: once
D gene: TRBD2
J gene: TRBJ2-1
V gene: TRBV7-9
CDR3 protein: CASYPGLAVHEQFF
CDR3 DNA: TGTGCCAGCTATCCGGGACTAGCGGTCCATGAGCAGTTCTTC

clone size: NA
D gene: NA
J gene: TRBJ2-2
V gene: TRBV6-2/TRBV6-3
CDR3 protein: CASSYGGTGELFF
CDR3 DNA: TGTGCCAGCAGTTACGGCGGCACCGGGGAGCTGTTTTTT

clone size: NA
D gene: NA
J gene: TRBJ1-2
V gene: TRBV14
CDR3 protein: CASSLSPANYGYTF
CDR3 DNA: TGTGCCAGCAGCCTAAGCCCGGCTAACTATGGCTACACCTTC

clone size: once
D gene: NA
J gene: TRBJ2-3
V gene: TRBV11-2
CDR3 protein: CASSLVLLPTDTQYF
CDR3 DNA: TGTGCCAGCAGCTTAGTTTTACTTCCCACAGATACGCAGTATTTT

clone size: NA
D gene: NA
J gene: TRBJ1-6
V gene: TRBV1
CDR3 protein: CITGSYNSPLHF
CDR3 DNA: TGCATAACGGGCTCCTATAATTCACCCCTCCACTTT

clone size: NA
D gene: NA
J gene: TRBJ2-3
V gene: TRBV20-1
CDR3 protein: CSGGDLDTQYF
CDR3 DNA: TGCAGTGGTGGGGACTTGGATACGCAGTATTTT